The 13 T cell receptor beta chains below all came from one sample that was sequenced in a study of PD-L1 blockade in urothelial cancer. Sequencing used immunoSEQ multiplex PCR; TCRdb keeps in-frame clones, though not all of them. The table has 40,000 to 55,000 clones, roughly 84% seen once. Sequencing used PBMCs, obtained around atezolizumab (anti-PD-L1) treatment. These receptors were collected from a man between 35 and 55 years old with urothelial cancer.

V gene TRBV9 combines with J gene TRBJ2-7; D is perhaps TRBD1 (6 bases). CDR1 is SGDLS and CDR2 is YYNGEE in the germline V gene. Trimming left V 0 bases short and J 2 bases short, with 12 bases between. The CDR3 spans 15 residues. Here the CDR3 reads CASSVGTAPTYEQYF. The CDR3 DNA follows: TGTGCCAGCAGCGTAGGGACAGCCCCGACCTACGAGCAGTACTTC.

Only a few counts were recorded for this clone. The chain is built from TRBV29-1 and TRBJ2-7, with 7 bases that match TRBD1. CDR3 size: 13 residues. Germline V gives CDR1 SQVTM, CDR2 ANQGSEA. Unmatched junction bases numbered 8, after V lost 5 bases and J lost 4 bases. The CDR3: CSVLQGFPYEQYF. In DNA form, the CDR3 reads TGCAGCGTTCTACAGGGGTTTCCGTACGAGCAGTACTTC.

V gene TRBV29-1 combines with J gene TRBJ1-1, with TRBD1 matching 10 bases. Germline CDR1 reads SQVTM; CDR2 reads ANQGSEA. The trim removed 7 bases at V and 6 bases at J, leaving 8 bases unmatched. The length of the CDR3 is 13 residues. The CDR3: CSGTPGTGAEAFF. CDR3 nucleotide sequence: TGCAGCGGAACCCCCGGGACAGGGGCTGAAGCTTTCTTT.

V usage is TRBV6-1 and J usage is TRBJ1-5; D is unclear. V lost 3 bases to trimming and J lost 12 bases, with 9 bases between them. The V gene's germline CDR1 is MNHNS and CDR2 SASEGT. The CDR3 extends over 11 amino acids. The CDR3 DNA follows: TGTGCCAGCAGTGACCCTGGACTCCAGCATTTT. Translated: CASSDPGLQHF.

In this sample, this clone turned up once. The chain employs TRBV18 and TRBJ2-5, with 8 nucleotides matching TRBD1. With V trimmed by 4 bases and J by 5 bases, 6 bases remained unmatched. CDR3 length equals 14 residues. CDR1 and CDR2 from the germline V gene are KGHSH and LQKENI. The CDR3 DNA sequence: TGTGCCAGCTCACTATCCGGACAGGGTGAGACCCAGTACTTC. Its protein product is CASSLSGQGETQYF.

The chain is built from TRBV7-2 and TRBJ1-5; perhaps TRBD1 as D (6 bases). The V gene's germline CDR1 is SGHTA and CDR2 FQGNSA. This CDR3 has 14 amino acids. Trimming cost V 4 bases and J 7 bases, with 14 bases left between them. CDR3 protein: CASSSLGGRQPQHF. CDR3 coding DNA: TGTGCCAGCAGCTCTTTAGGGGGAAGACAGCCCCAGCATTTT.

J is TRBJ2-4 and V is TRBV13; 7 nucleotides align to TRBD1. The CDR3 covers 17 residues. The germline V gene has CDR1 PRHDT and CDR2 FYEKMQ (reference sequence). After removal of 5 bases from V and 5 bases from J, the junction contained 15 bases not matched to a gene. The CDR3 DNA follows: TGTGCCAGCAGCCCTAGGTCAAAGACAGGGACGGAAAACATTCAGTACTTC. This gives the protein CASSPRSKTGTENIQYF.

The V gene is TRBV5-6, the J gene TRBJ2-1; 8 bases are shared with TRBD2. This CDR3 has 12 residues. CDR1 SGHDT and CDR2 YYEEEE come from the germline V gene. Losses at the gene ends were 4 bases for V and 10 bases for J; bases not matched to a gene: 4. CDR3 sequence (DNA): TGTGCCAGCAGCGTGATAGCGGGGGAGCAGTTCTTC. This codes for CASSVIAGEQFF. The variable domain in full, with the rest retrieved from reference TRBV5-6 and TRBJ2-1, is DAGVTQSPTHLIKTRGQQVTLRCSPKSGHDTVSWYQQALGQGPQFIFQYYEEEERQRGNFPDRFSGHQFPNYSSELNVNALLLGDSALYLCASSVIAGEQFFGPGTRLTVL.

V gene TRBV27 combines with J gene TRBJ1-4, with TRBD1 identical over 8 bases. Germline CDR1 reads MNHEY; CDR2 reads SMNVEV (reference sequence). CDR3 length equals 14 residues. V was pared by 6 bases and J by 5 bases, with 5 bases of the junction left unmatched. As DNA, the CDR3 is TGTGCCAGCAGGCACAGGGGGGGAAATGAAAAACTGTTTTTT. Translated, it gives CASRHRGGNEKLFF.

CDR3 nucleotide sequence: TGTGCCAGCAGCAAAGTAGGACAGGTTGAGCAGTTCTTC. Translation: CASSKVGQVEQFF. The chain couples TRBV21-1 to TRBJ2-1; no check of the table's D call, TRBD1, against the DNA was made. TRBV21-1 is classified as a pseudogene. The CDR3 runs 13 residues.

This chain connects TRBV5-1 to TRBJ2-2; a weak D match, TRBD1 (6 bases). CDR1 and CDR2 from the germline V gene are SGHRS and YFSETQ. Trimming left V 0 bases short and J 6 bases short, with 15 bases between. The CDR3 is 16 amino acids. CDR3 protein: CASSLEGYRESGELFF. CDR3 coding DNA: TGCGCCAGCAGCTTGGAGGGATACAGGGAGTCCGGGGAGCTGTTTTTT.

CDR3 DNA: TGTGCCAGCAGTTATGGGGTTACAGGACCCTACGAGCAGTACTTC. Encoded protein: CASSYGVTGPYEQYF. V is TRBV6-5 and J is TRBJ2-7; a possible D gene is TRBD1 (5 bases). The germline gives CDR1 MNHEY, CDR2 SVGAGI. The CDR3 extends over 15 amino acids. The V end was cut by 3 bases, the J end by 2 bases, with 14 bases between.

The rearrangement joins TRBV29-1 to TRBJ2-2, with 7 bases lining up with TRBD1. Looked up from germline, CDR1 is SQVTM and CDR2 is ANQGSEA. CDR3 length: 15 amino acids. Germline trimming cut 7 bases from V and 0 bases from J; bases unmatched to any gene: 8. CDR3 loop: CSAVTGVPNTGELFF. CDR3 DNA: TGCAGCGCCGTAACAGGGGTACCGAACACCGGGGAGCTGTTTTTT.